These T cell receptor beta chains were read from a single sample in a study of blood T cells in healthy people across ages. TCRdb re-called the 5' RACE reads with MiXCR, one entry per CDR3 protein. The table lists about 780,000 distinct CDR3 sequences, around half of them singletons, with less than 20% in the top ten. The specimen sequenced was blood. The source of these receptors is an elderly man in good health. CDR3s include the opening cysteine and the closing phenylalanine or tryptophan. D genes are given only for firm matches. Clone size is shown for a subset of rows, as once, few, many or a class of expanded clone.

>15|TRBV2|.|TRBJ1-1|.
CASRVWGEGYTEAFF
TGTGCCAGCAGGGTCTGGGGGGAAGGGTACACTGAAGCTTTCTTT
>12|TRBV29-1|many|TRBJ1-5|.
CSAGGVSQPQHF
TGCAGCGCCGGAGGGGTGTCTCAGCCCCAGCATTTT
>14|TRBV28|.|TRBJ2-5|TRBD1
CASTWTGTQETQYF
TGTGCCAGCACTTGGACAGGGACCCAAGAGACCCAGTACTTC
>15|TRBV4-2|.|TRBJ2-1|TRBD2
CASRTNSGGYNEQFF
TGTGCCAGCCGGACGAATAGCGGGGGATACAATGAGCAGTTCTTC
>15|TRBV7-9|.|TRBJ1-5|.
CASSSNGHSNQPQHF
TGTGCCAGCAGCTCTAACGGCCATAGCAATCAGCCCCAGCATTTT
>13|TRBV6-6|.|TRBJ2-1|TRBD2
CASKSGRDFEQFF
TGTGCCAGCAAGAGCGGGAGGGATTTTGAGCAGTTCTTC
>15|TRBV2|once|TRBJ2-7|TRBD1
CASREQGSSYNEQYF
TGTGCCAGCAGGGAACAGGGGTCCTCCTACAATGAGCAGTACTTC
>15|TRBV28|.|TRBJ2-5|TRBD2
CASSRPGLAGETQYF
TGTGCCAGCAGTCGACCGGGACTAGCAGGAGAGACCCAGTACTTC
>15|TRBV20-1|.|TRBJ2-1|TRBD1
CSARDTRQGENEQFF
TGCAGTGCTAGAGATACTCGTCAGGGGGAAAATGAGCAGTTCTTC
>14|TRBV29-1|.|TRBJ2-1|.
CSGQISRGYNEQFF
TGCAGCGGGCAGATAAGCAGAGGGTACAATGAGCAGTTCTTC
>15|TRBV6-2/TRBV6-3|.|TRBJ1-5|.
CASSYGGASNQPQHF
TGTGCCAGCAGTTACGGGGGGGCGAGCAATCAGCCCCAGCATTTT
>13|TRBV6-6|.|TRBJ1-4|.
CAIQDRANEKLFF
TGTGCCATCCAGGACAGAGCTAATGAAAAACTGTTTTTT